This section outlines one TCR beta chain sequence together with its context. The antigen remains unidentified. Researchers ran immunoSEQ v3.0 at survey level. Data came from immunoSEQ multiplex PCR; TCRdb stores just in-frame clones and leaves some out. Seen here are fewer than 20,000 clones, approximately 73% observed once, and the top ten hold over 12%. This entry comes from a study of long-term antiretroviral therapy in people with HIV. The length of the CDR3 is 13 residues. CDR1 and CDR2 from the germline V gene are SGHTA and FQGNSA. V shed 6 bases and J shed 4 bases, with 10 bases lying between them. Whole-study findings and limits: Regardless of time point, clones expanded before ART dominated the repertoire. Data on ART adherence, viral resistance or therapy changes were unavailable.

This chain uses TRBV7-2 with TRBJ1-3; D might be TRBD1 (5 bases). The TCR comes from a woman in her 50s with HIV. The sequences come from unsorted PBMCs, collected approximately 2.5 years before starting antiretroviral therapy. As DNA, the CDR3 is TGTGCCAGCAGTTCGGGACGGGGAAACACCATATATTTT. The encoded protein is CASSSGRGNTIYF.